This is a list of T cell receptor beta chains from one sample in a study of vaccination and CD4 T cells after COVID-19. Each CDR3 protein gets one entry after TCRdb re-called the PCR reads with MiXCR. The data hold 20,000 to 25,000 distinct CDR3 sequences, with 40% to 50% observed a single time. Antigens of these TCRs are unknown. The sample comprised CD4+ T cells from blood, cultured in vitro. These receptors were taken from a human donor who had recovered from COVID-19. The CDR3 runs from the conserved cysteine through the conserved F or W. D genes are given only for firm matches. A clone size is listed for some rows: how often the clone was seen (once, few, many), or a class if it is expanded.

j_call | v_call | d_call | clone_size | cdr3_aa | cdr3_nt
TRBJ1-3 | TRBV7-8 | . | few | CASSSTGASGNTIYF | TGTGCCAGCAGCTCGACAGGTGCCTCTGGAAACACCATATATTTT
TRBJ1-5 | TRBV10-3 | . | . | CAISRELGANQPQHF | TGTGCCATCAGTCGGGAGTTGGGGGCCAATCAGCCCCAGCATTTT
TRBJ2-3 | TRBV11-2 | . | once | CASSLILQADTQYF | TGTGCCAGCAGCTTAATACTACAGGCAGATACGCAGTATTTT
TRBJ2-7 | TRBV20-1 | TRBD1 | few | CSAPKSGTENEQYF | TGCAGTGCCCCTAAATCCGGGACAGAGAACGAGCAGTACTTC
TRBJ1-2 | TRBV7-3 | . | few | CASWAGQLYGYTF | TGTGCCAGCTGGGCAGGGCAGCTCTATGGCTACACCTTC
TRBJ1-2 | TRBV6-5 | . | . | CASSSGGQGGKIASRGYTF | TGTGCCAGCAGTTCGGGGGGACAAGGGGGAAAGATAGCCTCTAGGGGCTACACCTTC
TRBJ1-2 | TRBV28 | . | once | CASSQQDFTF | TGTGCCAGCAGTCAACAGGATTTCACCTTC
TRBJ1-1 | TRBV29-1 | . | . | CSAQRGASTEAFF | TGCAGCGCCCAGAGGGGGGCAAGCACTGAAGCTTTCTTT
TRBJ2-1 | TRBV14 | . | few | CASSPGTANEQFF | TGTGCCAGCAGCCCGGGGACTGCTAATGAGCAGTTCTTC
TRBJ1-2 | TRBV5-4 | . | few | CASSAGVDGYTF | TGTGCCAGCAGCGCAGGGGTGGATGGCTACACCTTC
TRBJ1-2 | TRBV6-1 | TRBD1 | . | CASFPGGQVNYGYTF | TGTGCCAGCTTCCCTGGGGGACAGGTTAACTATGGCTACACCTTC
TRBJ2-5 | TRBV20-1 | . | . | CSARVSRFGETQYF | TGCAGTGCTAGAGTATCGAGGTTCGGGGAGACCCAGTACTTC
TRBJ1-1 | TRBV6-1 | TRBD1 | . | CASSGHRGQTEAFF | TGTGCCAGCAGTGGACACAGGGGGCAAACTGAAGCTTTCTTT
TRBJ2-1 | TRBV20-1 | . | . | CSARGDPRSYNEQFF | TGCAGTGCTAGAGGCGACCCCCGCTCCTACAATGAGCAGTTCTTC
TRBJ2-1 | TRBV20-1 | . | . | CSAGGRHEQFF | TGCAGTGCTGGGGGGCGGCATGAGCAGTTCTTC
TRBJ2-5 | TRBV5-1 | . | . | CASSLLGERETQYF | TGCGCCAGCAGCTTGCTTGGGGAGAGAGAGACCCAGTACTTC
TRBJ1-4 | TRBV29-1 | TRBD1 | . | CSVEAADRAGEKLFF | TGCAGCGTTGAAGCCGCAGACAGGGCGGGTGAAAAACTGTTTTTT
TRBJ2-3 | TRBV6-1 | TRBD1 | . | CASTTGGDTQYF | TGTGCCAGCACTACAGGGGGGGATACGCAGTATTTT
TRBJ1-2 | TRBV11-3 | . | few | CASSFTDGENYGYTF | TGTGCCAGCAGCTTTACGGACGGGGAGAACTATGGCTACACCTTC
TRBJ2-5 | TRBV20-1 | TRBD2 | . | CSARPGGETQYF | TGCAGTGCCAGGCCGGGGGGGGAGACCCAGTACTTC
TRBJ1-1 | TRBV6-1 | TRBD1 | . | CASSGDRPYPEAFF | TGTGCCAGCAGCGGGGACAGACCGTACCCTGAAGCTTTCTTT
TRBJ1-1 | TRBV15 | . | . | CATSREAGRTLRAFF | TGTGCCACCAGCAGAGAGGCGGGCAGGACGTTAAGGGCTTTCTTT
TRBJ1-2 | TRBV2 | TRBD1 | few | CASDRVGGYTF | TGTGCCAGTGACAGGGTAGGGGGCTACACCTTC
TRBJ1-1 | TRBV6-5 | . | few | CASSSHRKNTEAFF | TGTGCCAGCAGTTCCCACAGGAAGAACACTGAAGCTTTCTTT
TRBJ1-2 | TRBV15 | . | . | CATSRDMFGEGYTF | TGTGCCACCAGCAGAGATATGTTCGGGGAAGGCTACACCTTC
TRBJ2-3 | TRBV19 | . | few | CASSLHSSESGTQYF | TGTGCCAGTAGCCTGCATAGTAGCGAGAGTGGAACGCAGTATTTT
TRBJ2-7 | TRBV24-1 | . | . | CATSDPRSDEQYF | TGTGCCACCAGTGATCCCCGCTCGGACGAGCAGTACTTC
TRBJ2-1 | TRBV7-8 | . | few | CASSSRGQSYNEQFF | TGTGCCAGCAGTTCACGTGGACAATCCTACAATGAGCAGTTCTTC